Shown below are 20 T cell receptor beta chains from a single sample sequenced in a study of blood T cells in healthy people across ages. For the second PCR, which ran for about 7 to 11 cycles, a sample-barcoded 5' primer and a J-beta primer mix were used. MiXCR, applied by TCRdb to the 5' RACE reads, yields one record per CDR3 protein. The profile shows approximately 1,100,000 distinct CDR3 sequences, less than 50% of them singletons. The sample taken for sequencing was blood. All receptors come from a woman in her sixties in good health.

V gene TRBV15 combines with J gene TRBJ2-1, with 8 nucleotides matching TRBD2. The J call may not be correct, given that the DNA end is closer to TRBJ2-7. The CDR3 extends over 15 amino acids. Germline assignment: CDR1 LNHNV and CDR2 YYDKDF (reference sequence). DNA for the CDR3: TGTGCCACCAGCAAGGAGCGGGGGTCCTACAATGAGCAGTACTTC. Protein product: CATSKERGSYNEQYF.

This clonotype occurred once. Possible read error: a much larger clone is one base away. The rearrangement joins TRBV10-3 to TRBJ2-1, with TRBD1 matching over 12 bases. This CDR3 region has 16 residues. Germline assignment: CDR1 ENHRY and CDR2 SYGVKD. J was trimmed by 10 bases and V by 1 base; bases with no gene match: 8. CDR3 sequence reads: CAISEWGQGASSEQFF. The CDR3 DNA sequence: TGTGCCATCAGTGAGTGGGGACAGGGGGCTTCCTCCGAGCAGTTCTTC.

The V and J genes are TRBV4-1 and TRBJ2-5; TRBD1 or TRBD2 may be the D gene (5 bases each). The V gene lost 2 bases and the J gene lost 2 bases, with 12 bases spanning the gap. The CDR3 is 15 amino acids. Per germline, CDR1 MGHRA and CDR2 YSYEKL. In DNA, the CDR3 is TGCGCCAGCAGCCAAAGCGGCAGGGTTCAAGAGACCCAGTACTTC. As protein: CASSQSGRVQETQYF.

Comment on this clonotype: A much larger clonotype is one base distant, so this may be a read error. J is TRBJ2-4 and V is TRBV11-1; no clear D gene. The CDR3 spans 15 residues. Germline CDR1 is SGHAT and CDR2 is FQDESV (reference sequence). This CDR3 is CTSSLGPLAKNIQYF. The CDR3 DNA reads as TGTACCAGCAGCTTGGGTCCACTAGCCAAAAACATTCAGTACTTC.

This clonotype was seen more than once but under ten times. The chain is built from TRBV9 and TRBJ1-1; D uncertain. The CDR3 is made up of 13 amino acids. Germline-derived CDR1 and CDR2 are SGDLS and YYNGEE. V lost 0 bases and J 4 bases, leaving 7 bases between the germline ends. CDR3 sequence reads: CASSVVSSTEAFF. CDR3 DNA sequence: TGTGCCAGCAGCGTAGTTTCCAGCACTGAAGCTTTCTTT.

In its sample, this clonotype was seen a few times. The chain employs TRBV20-1 and TRBJ1-1; D is perhaps TRBD1 (5 bases). Germline V gives CDR1 DFQATT, CDR2 SNEGSKA (reference sequence). The CDR3 is 16 amino acids. Trimming shortened V by 4 bases and J by 0 bases, and 18 bases separated the two germline ends. CDR3 in amino acids: CSAIRREGWMNTEAFF. The DNA for the CDR3 is TGCAGTGCTATACGCAGGGAGGGATGGATGAACACTGAAGCTTTCTTT.

The chain carries TRBV28 and TRBJ2-5; 8 bases agree with TRBD1. The CDR3 loop spans 15 amino acids. Losses at the gene ends were 4 bases for V and 11 bases for J; bases not matched to a gene: 15. Germline values: CDR1 MDHEN, CDR2 SYDVKM. The CDR3 is CASSSPRQGIREQYF. DNA of the CDR3: TGTGCCAGCAGTTCGCCGAGACAGGGGATAAGAGAGCAGTACTTC.

The CDR3 bases are TGCAGTGCTAGAGATCTGGCTAGCGGGAGTTCAGATACGCAGTATTTT. Its translation: CSARDLASGSSDTQYF. The chain links TRBV20-1 to TRBJ2-3; 10 bases line up with TRBD2. This CDR3 has 16 amino acids. Germline V gene data show CDR1 as DFQATT and CDR2 as SNEGSKA (reference sequence). Trimming at V came to 0 bases and at J to 4 bases, leaving 7 bases not matched to a gene.

The V and J genes are TRBV9 and TRBJ2-5; a weak D match, TRBD1 (6 bases). Germline lookup yields CDR1 SGDLS and CDR2 YYNGEE. CDR3 length: 15 residues. Trimming shortened V by 4 bases and J by 5 bases, and 18 bases separated the two germline ends. CDR3: CASSPHQGIRETQYF. The CDR3 DNA reads TGTGCCAGCAGCCCCCACCAGGGGATTAGGGAGACCCAGTACTTC. The full variable domain, its missing parts supplied by reference TRBV9 and TRBJ2-5, is DSGVTQTPKHLITATGQRVTLRCSPRSGDLSVYWYQQSLDQGLQFLIQYYNGEERAKGNILERFSAQQFPDLHSELNLSSLELGDSALYFCASSPHQGIRETQYFGPGTRLLVL.

This chain joins TRBV4-1 and TRBJ2-3; 10 bases fit TRBD1. With V trimmed by 4 bases and J by 1 base, 5 bases remained unmatched. The CDR3 sequence is 16 residues long. Per the germline V gene, CDR1 is MGHRA and CDR2 is YSYEKL. CDR3 sequence (DNA): TGCGCCAGCAGCCTCCAGGGGACAGGGGGCACAGATACGCAGTATTTT. Its translation: CASSLQGTGGTDTQYF.

The chain employs TRBV10-2 and TRBJ2-1; 9 bases agree with TRBD2. The CDR3 has 17 amino acids. V lost 1 base and J lost 4; bases outside the gene matches: 8. Germline V gene lookup returns CDR1 WSHSY and CDR2 SAAADI. Here the CDR3 DNA reads TGCGCCAGCAGTGAGTGGGTAGCGGGAGTAATATACAATGAGCAGTTCTTC. It encodes CASSEWVAGVIYNEQFF.

The J gene is TRBJ1-6, the V gene TRBV6-5, with D perhaps matching TRBD1 (5 bases). CDR3 length equals 14 residues. V dropped 5 bases and J dropped 8 bases, with 13 bases sitting between them. The germline gives CDR1 MNHEY, CDR2 SVGAGI. The CDR3 DNA sequence: TGTGCCAGCAGTGAGGGGTATACCGATTCACCCCTCCACTTT. This translates into CASSEGYTDSPLHF.

This clonotype was counted a few times. V gene TRBV27 combines with J gene TRBJ2-3, with 13 bases that match TRBD2. The CDR3 consists of 16 residues. Germline trimming cut 6 bases from V and 8 bases from J; bases unmatched to any gene: 11. Germline lookup yields CDR1 MNHEY and CDR2 SMNVEV (reference sequence). CDR3 sequence reads: CASSPGTSGIVGTQYF. In DNA, the CDR3 is TGTGCCAGCAGCCCCGGGACTAGCGGGATTGTTGGTACGCAGTATTTT.

Only a few counts were recorded for this clonotype. This rearrangement joins TRBV9 to TRBJ2-7, with 8 nucleotides matching TRBD2. CDR1 is SGDLS, CDR2 YYNGEE, per germline. Trimming at V came to 0 bases and at J to 3 bases, leaving 5 bases not matched to a gene. The CDR3 has 15 amino acids. The CDR3 protein is CASSVEAGVFYEQYF. The CDR3 region has the DNA TGTGCCAGCAGCGTAGAAGCGGGAGTTTTCTACGAGCAGTACTTC.

This clonotype has a handful of counts. This chain links TRBV7-3 with TRBJ2-4, with D unclear. The J call may be incorrect, as the DNA end agrees better with TRBJ2-7. The CDR3 is 13 residues long. Germline values: CDR1 SGHTA, CDR2 FQGTGA. The CDR3 is CASSLVKGYEQYF. The CDR3 DNA reads as TGTGCCAGCAGCTTAGTGAAGGGCTACGAGCAGTACTTC.

The rearrangement uses TRBV5-1 and TRBJ1-1, with D perhaps TRBD1 (5 bases). This CDR3 comprises 15 residues. Between the trimmed V and J ends, which lost 3 bases and 2 bases, there was a span of 14 bases. The germline V gene has CDR1 SGHRS and CDR2 YFSETQ. The CDR3 sequence is CASSSRWQGNTEAFF. The CDR3 DNA sequence: TGCGCCAGCAGCTCCCGCTGGCAGGGAAACACTGAAGCTTTCTTT.

The rearrangement uses TRBV10-2 and TRBJ2-5; 16 bases match TRBD2. Germline CDR1 and CDR2: WSHSY and SAAADI. Trimming cost V 4 bases and J 11 bases; bases outside gene matches: 13. The CDR3 totals 17 residues. The CDR3 nucleotides are TGCGCCAGCAGTGGCGGGGGACTAGCGGGAGGGTCCAATGAGCAGTACTTC. Translation: CASSGGGLAGGSNEQYF.

This clonotype was counted between two and nine times. V gene TRBV9 combines with J gene TRBJ2-1; D gene unclear. In germline, CDR1 is SGDLS, CDR2 YYNGEE. This CDR3 region has 14 residues. Between the trimmed V and J ends, which lost 5 bases and 7 bases, there was a span of 16 bases. Here the CDR3 DNA reads TGTGCCAGCAGTTCCCTGTTCGAAGGGAATGAGCAGTTCTTC. Its protein product is CASSSLFEGNEQFF.

The chain has TRBV6-1 and TRBJ1-5, with TRBD1 matching over 7 bases. J gave up 2 bases and V 6 bases, and 10 bases lay outside the gene matches. The CDR3 is 16 residues long. Germline CDR1 MNHNS, CDR2 SASEGT. In DNA form, the CDR3 reads TGTGCCAGCAGCCCTGACAGGGAACGTGGCAATCAGCCCCAGCATTTT. Its translation is CASSPDRERGNQPQHF.

This clonotype was observed at least ten times. V is TRBV27 and J is TRBJ1-2; D is perhaps TRBD1 (5 bases). With 6 bases removed from V and 1 base from J, the gap between germline ends came to 15 bases. CDR1 is MNHEY, CDR2 SMNVEV, per germline (reference sequence). The CDR3 totals 15 residues. DNA for the CDR3: TGTGCCAGCAGCACAAGGGGATTGGGTAACTATGGCTACACCTTC. This gives the protein CASSTRGLGNYGYTF.